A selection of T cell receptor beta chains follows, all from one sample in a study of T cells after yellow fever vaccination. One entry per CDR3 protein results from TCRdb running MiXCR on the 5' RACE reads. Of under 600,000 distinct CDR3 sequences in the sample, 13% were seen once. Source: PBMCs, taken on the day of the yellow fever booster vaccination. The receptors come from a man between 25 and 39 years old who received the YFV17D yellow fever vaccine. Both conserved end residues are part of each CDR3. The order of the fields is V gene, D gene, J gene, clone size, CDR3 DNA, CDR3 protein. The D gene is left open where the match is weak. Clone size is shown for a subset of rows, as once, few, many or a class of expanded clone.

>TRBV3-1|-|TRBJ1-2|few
TGTGCCAGCAGCCAAGCCTGGGAGGGGAATTTTAACTATGGCTACACCTTC
CASSQAWEGNFNYGYTF
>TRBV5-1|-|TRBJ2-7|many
TGCGCCAGCAGCGCGGATTTTCTCGACGAGCAGTACTTC
CASSADFLDEQYF
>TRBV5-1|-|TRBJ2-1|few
TGCGCCAGCAGCTTGGCCCTCGACAATGAGCAGTTCTTC
CASSLALDNEQFF
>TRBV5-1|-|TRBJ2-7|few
TGCGCCAGCAGCTTGGATAGCGGTCCCTACGAGCAGTACTTC
CASSLDSGPYEQYF
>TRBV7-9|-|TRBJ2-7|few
TGTGCCAGCAGCTCCGGATTCCGGGACACTTCCGAGCAGTACTTC
CASSSGFRDTSEQYF
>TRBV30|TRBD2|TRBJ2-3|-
TGTGCCTGGAGTGTATTAGCGGGAGATACGCAGTATTTT
CAWSVLAGDTQYF
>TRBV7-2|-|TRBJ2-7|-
TGTGCCAGCAGCCCGCTAGCCGGAGCCGGCGAGCAGTACTTC
CASSPLAGAGEQYF
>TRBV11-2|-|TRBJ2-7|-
TGTGCCAGCAGCTTAGGCCCCAGGGCATTCTACGAGCAGTACTTC
CASSLGPRAFYEQYF
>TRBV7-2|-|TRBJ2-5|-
TGTGCCAGCAGCTTAGGGACGGTAGTACAAGAGACCCAGTACTTC
CASSLGTVVQETQYF
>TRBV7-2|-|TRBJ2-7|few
TGTGCCAGCAGGGGCCATAAATCCTACGAGCAGTACTTC
CASRGHKSYEQYF
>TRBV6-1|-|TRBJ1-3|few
TGTGCCAGCAGTGAACAGGGAGTCAACACCATATATTTT
CASSEQGVNTIYF
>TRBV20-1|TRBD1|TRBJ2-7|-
TGCAGTGCTGAGGACAGGGACCCTTACGAGCAGTACTTC
CSAEDRDPYEQYF
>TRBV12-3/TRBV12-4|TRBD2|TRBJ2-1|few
TGTGCCAGCAGTTCGGGACTAGCGGGAGTCCACAATGAGCAGTTCTTC
CASSSGLAGVHNEQFF
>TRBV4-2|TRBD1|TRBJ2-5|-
TGTGCCAGCAGCCAATCAGGACAGGGCGGGGAGACCCAGTACTTC
CASSQSGQGGETQYF
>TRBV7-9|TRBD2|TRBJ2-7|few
TGTGCCAGCAGCTTAGTGGGGGGAGGGGTCCACGAGCAGTACTTC
CASSLVGGGVHEQYF
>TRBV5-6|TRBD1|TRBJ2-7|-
TGTGCCAGCAGCTTGGGGCAGGGGGCTCATGGCTACGAGCAGTACTTC
CASSLGQGAHGYEQYF
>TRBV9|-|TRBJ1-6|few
TGTGCCAGCAGCGTACAGGGGATTAATTCACCCCTCCACTTT
CASSVQGINSPLHF
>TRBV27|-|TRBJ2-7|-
TGTGCCAGCAGTGGATCCTCAGGTCTCGGCTCGGGGGAGCAGTACTTC
CASSGSSGLGSGEQYF
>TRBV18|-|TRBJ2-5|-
TGTGCCAGCTCACCCGGGCCGAACCAAGAGACCCAGTACTTC
CASSPGPNQETQYF
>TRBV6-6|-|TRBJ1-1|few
TGTGCCGCGTCAGAGAACACTGAAGCTTTCTTT
CAASENTEAFF
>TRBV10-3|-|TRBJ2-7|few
TGTGCCATCAGTGAGTCGCAGGGCTACTACGAGCAGTACTTC
CAISESQGYYEQYF
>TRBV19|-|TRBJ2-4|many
TGTGCCAGTAGTGGACTAGCCAAAAACATTCAGTACTTC
CASSGLAKNIQYF
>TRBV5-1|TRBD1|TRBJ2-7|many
TGCGCCAGCAGCTGGATGGACAGGCTGGCCGAGCAGTACTTC
CASSWMDRLAEQYF
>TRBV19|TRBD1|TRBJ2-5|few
TGTGCCAGTAGTATAGGGGACAGGGGGCATGAGACCCAGTACTTC
CASSIGDRGHETQYF
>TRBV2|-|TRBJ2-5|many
TGTGCCAGCAAGCCGGGACCTCAAGAGACCCAGTACTTC
CASKPGPQETQYF
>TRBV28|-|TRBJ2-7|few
TGTGCCAGCAGTTTTTACTCCTACGAGCAGTACTTC
CASSFYSYEQYF
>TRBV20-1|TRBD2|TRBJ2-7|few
TGCAGTGCTAGAGATCACCAGAATCCTAGCGGGTTCTACGAGCAGTACTTC
CSARDHQNPSGFYEQYF
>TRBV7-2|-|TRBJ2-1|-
TGTGCCAGCAGCCCCCCGGACTATTTCAATGAGCAGTTCTTC
CASSPPDYFNEQFF
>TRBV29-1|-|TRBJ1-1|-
TGCAGCGTTGAATATTTTGAGGGTGTCGTGAACACTGAAGCTTTCTTT
CSVEYFEGVVNTEAFF
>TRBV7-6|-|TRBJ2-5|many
TGTGCCAGCAGCAATACAGAGACCCAGTACTTC
CASSNTETQYF
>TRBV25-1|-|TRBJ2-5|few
TGTGCCAGCAGTGAAGGGACAAGCTTTGCCCCCCAGTACTTC
CASSEGTSFAPQYF
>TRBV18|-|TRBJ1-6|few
TGTGCCAGCTCACTCCACAGGAATCCGGGGGATTCACCCCTCCACTTT
CASSLHRNPGDSPLHF
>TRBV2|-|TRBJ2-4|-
TGTGCCAGCAGTGGAGGGGATATAGCCAAAAACATTCAGTACTTC
CASSGGDIAKNIQYF
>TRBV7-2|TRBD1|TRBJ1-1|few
TGTGCCAGCAGCCAACAGGGGGGACTCACTGAAGCTTTCTTT
CASSQQGGLTEAFF
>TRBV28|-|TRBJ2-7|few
TGTGCCAGCAGTTTGGAGAACGGAGGCTCCTACGAGCAGTACTTC
CASSLENGGSYEQYF
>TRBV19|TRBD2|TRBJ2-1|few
TGTGCCAGTAACAGCGGGATTTACAATGAGCAGTTCTTC
CASNSGIYNEQFF
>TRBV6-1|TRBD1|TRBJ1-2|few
TGTGCCAGCAGTGAAGGTCTGGGACAGGGGCGCTCAGGCTACACCTTC
CASSEGLGQGRSGYTF
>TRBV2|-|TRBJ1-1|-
TGTGCCAGCAGTGAAGACAGGGTGGCTTTCTTT
CASSEDRVAFF
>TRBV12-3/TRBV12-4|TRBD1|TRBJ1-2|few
TGTGCCAGCAGTCGAGGGGACAGGGCCCTTGGCTACACCTTC
CASSRGDRALGYTF
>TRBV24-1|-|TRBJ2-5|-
TGTGCCACCAGTGACCGCGGGACAAAGAATTTTGAGACCCAGTACTTC
CATSDRGTKNFETQYF
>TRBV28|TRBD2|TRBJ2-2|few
TGTGCCAGCTTGTTGGCTAGCGGGCCGAACACCGGGGAGCTGTTTTTT
CASLLASGPNTGELFF
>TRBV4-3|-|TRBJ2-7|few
TGCGCCAGCAGCCAAGATCGGGGAGGTTCTCGAGAGCAGTACTTC
CASSQDRGGSREQYF
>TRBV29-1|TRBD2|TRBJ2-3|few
TGCAGCGTTGAAGCACTAGCGGGTCCCACAGATACGCAGTATTTT
CSVEALAGPTDTQYF
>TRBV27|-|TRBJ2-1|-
TGTGCCAGCAGCTCCTCCCCCTGGAATGAGCAGTTCTTC
CASSSSPWNEQFF
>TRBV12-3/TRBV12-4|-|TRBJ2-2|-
TGTGCCAGCAGTCAGGGGGGCAGGCTTACCGGGGAGCTGTTTTTT
CASSQGGRLTGELFF
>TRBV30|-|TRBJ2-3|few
TGTGCCTGGAGTGTCGGGATGACAGATACGCAGTATTTT
CAWSVGMTDTQYF
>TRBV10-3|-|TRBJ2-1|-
TGTGCCATCAGTGAAGGCAGACGCTACAATGAGCAGTTCTTC
CAISEGRRYNEQFF
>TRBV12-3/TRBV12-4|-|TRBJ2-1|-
TGTGCCAGCAGTTTCGCGACTACTGAGCAGTTCTTC
CASSFATTEQFF
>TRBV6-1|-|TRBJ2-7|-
TGTGCCAGCAGTGCCTCTTCCGCCGGCTCCTACGAGCAGTACTTC
CASSASSAGSYEQYF
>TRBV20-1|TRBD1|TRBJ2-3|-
TGCAGTGCCCCGACAGGGGGTTCTAGCACAGATACGCAGTATTTT
CSAPTGGSSTDTQYF
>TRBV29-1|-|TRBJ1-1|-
TGCAGCGTTGAGGTACCGGGAGACACTGAAGCTTTCTTT
CSVEVPGDTEAFF
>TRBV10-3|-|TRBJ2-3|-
TGTGCCATCAGTCAGGGACCCACAGATACGCAGTATTTT
CAISQGPTDTQYF